These T cell receptor beta chains were read from a single sample in a study of shared clonotypes between healthy human individuals. The repertoire was sequenced with immunoSEQ multiplex PCR; TCRdb's copy has only in-frame clones and lacks some. The sample carries some 2 million clones, roughly 96% recorded once. The source material was naive CD4+ T cells sorted from blood. The source is a man younger than 35 in good health. CDR3s leave out the opening cysteine and the closing phenylalanine or tryptophan. A D gene is named only where the DNA matches it firmly. A clone size is listed for some rows: how often the clone was seen (once, few, many), or a class if it is expanded.

V gene,clone size,D gene,J gene,CDR3 protein
TRBV6-1,.,TRBD1,TRBJ2-7,ASRGPDRGHEQY
TRBV7-9,.,TRBD1,TRBJ1-1,ASSIGQGNTEAF
TRBV6-6,.,.,TRBJ2-5,ASKRSQETQY
TRBV18,.,TRBD1,TRBJ1-3,ASSGTGYDSGNTIY
TRBV11-2,.,.,TRBJ2-7,ASSLDIHKGVYEQY
TRBV2,.,.,TRBJ1-2,ASSDRGRNYGYT
TRBV6-5,.,.,TRBJ1-2,ASSYGGVDYGYT
TRBV6-5,.,TRBD1,TRBJ2-2,ASSETGRPGELF
TRBV27,.,TRBD1,TRBJ1-2,ASSLLDRGGYT
TRBV5-1,.,TRBD2,TRBJ2-1,ASSALAGGTSYNEQF
TRBV6-6,once,TRBD2,TRBJ2-1,ASSWTSGGSYNEQF
TRBV6-5,.,TRBD2,TRBJ2-7,ASSYLRLAGYEQY
TRBV7-7,once,TRBD2,TRBJ2-2,ASSLGLAGAHTGELF
TRBV7-8,.,.,TRBJ1-5,ASSSPFEKGRNQPQH
TRBV7-9,.,.,TRBJ2-7,ASTVSQGTREQY
TRBV4-1,.,.,TRBJ1-2,ASSQGPMGDYGYT
TRBV6-5,once,.,TRBJ2-7,ASRRGQRYEQY
TRBV19,.,.,TRBJ1-5,ASNNLAGQGLSNQPQH
TRBV7-6,once,.,TRBJ1-1,ASSPAWGLDTEAF
TRBV18,.,TRBD1,TRBJ2-7,ASSPPGQSYEQY
TRBV2,.,.,TRBJ2-3,ANGGKPDTQY
TRBV6-1,.,.,TRBJ2-2,ASTQGRGALMELF
TRBV19,.,.,TRBJ1-2,ASSATQGNGYGYT
TRBV5-5,.,.,TRBJ2-7,ASSHLDTKTYEQY
TRBV19,.,TRBD2,TRBJ2-3,ASSIGGSGTDTQY
TRBV9,.,TRBD1,TRBJ1-1,ASSSRGGRANTEAF
TRBV5-1,.,.,TRBJ2-3,ASSLEFLTDTQY
TRBV5-1,few,TRBD1,TRBJ1-1,ASSRTGMNTEAF
TRBV30,.,TRBD2,TRBJ2-5,AWSVPVGGVGVETQY
TRBV10-1,.,.,TRBJ2-2,ASSDAGELF
TRBV21-1,.,.,TRBJ1-2,ASSNLLNQGYT
TRBV5-1,.,TRBD1,TRBJ1-4,ASSPGQGGEKLF
TRBV5-1,.,TRBD1,TRBJ2-3,ASSLSGTGGARTDTQY
TRBV27,.,TRBD1,TRBJ2-1,ASSFSYGTGFYNEQF
TRBV9,.,TRBD2,TRBJ2-2,ASSLHKRTSGLFLTGELF
TRBV30,.,TRBD1,TRBJ2-7,AWSRTGSYEQY
TRBV6-1,.,TRBD1,TRBJ2-7,ASRKTGGYEQY
TRBV21-1,.,.,TRBJ2-5,ASSKERREGLLSVETQY
TRBV10-1,.,.,TRBJ1-5,ASREPSDQPQH
TRBV19,.,.,TRBJ2-7,ASSMAGTSYEQY
TRBV7-2,.,TRBD1,TRBJ2-4,ASGGTGSTKNIQY
TRBV5-1,.,TRBD1,TRBJ2-7,ASSKGQNYEQY
TRBV28,.,.,TRBJ2-3,ASSPRVGVGTDTQY
TRBV7-2,.,.,TRBJ2-6,ASSLVGGVYGANVLT
TRBV2,.,.,TRBJ1-5,ASSATAAPNQPQH
TRBV6-5,once,TRBD1,TRBJ2-7,ASSYSGTGSYEQY
TRBV18,.,.,TRBJ2-5,ASSREPPETQY
TRBV5-1,.,.,TRBJ1-3,ASSPGSAGIGNTIY
TRBV6-1,once,.,TRBJ1-2,ASSETRTSGNT
TRBV28,.,.,TRBJ1-5,ASSGLRQPQH
TRBV5-1,.,.,TRBJ1-2,ASSLGVYGYT
TRBV5-1,.,.,TRBJ2-1,ASSPGLRGTSEQF
TRBV6-1,.,.,TRBJ1-6,ASEPSTGNSPLH
TRBV6-1,.,.,TRBJ2-7,ASSETWGIGEQY
TRBV15,.,.,TRBJ1-5,ATSREVNQPQH
TRBV7-9,.,.,TRBJ1-5,ASSHDGRNQPQH
TRBV5-4,once,TRBD1,TRBJ1-6,ASSLGTGGIHSPLH
TRBV6-5,.,.,TRBJ1-5,ASSYSKVVNQPQH
TRBV7-9,.,TRBD1,TRBJ2-2,ASSRGQGNTGELF